This T cell receptor (beta chain) was retrieved from a study of cytomegalovirus exposure and HLA in healthy donors. The primer mix had 60 Vbeta and 13 Jbeta primers. Data came from immunoSEQ multiplex PCR; TCRdb stores just in-frame clones and leaves some out. There are under 90,000 clones in the sample, with approximately 15% held by the top ten. Study-level results: Usually a TCR sequence was rare, but some public TCRs were found in many donors. The listing of 150 to 200 TCR beta chains classed them as cytomegalovirus-associated.

As for this clone: The antigen is unknown.

CDR1 is SGHDN, CDR2 FVKESK, per germline. CDR3 size: 15 residues. V lost 2 bases, J lost 5 bases, and 7 bases stayed unmatched. The sequencing input was PBMCs. This TCR came from a man aged 50 to 59 in good health and CMV-seropositive. V is TRBV14 and J is TRBJ1-1, with TRBD1 identical over 8 bases. CDR3 DNA sequence: TGTGCCAGCAGCCAAAGGCAGGGGGCGCGGACTGAAGCTTTCTTT. It encodes CASSQRQGARTEAFF.